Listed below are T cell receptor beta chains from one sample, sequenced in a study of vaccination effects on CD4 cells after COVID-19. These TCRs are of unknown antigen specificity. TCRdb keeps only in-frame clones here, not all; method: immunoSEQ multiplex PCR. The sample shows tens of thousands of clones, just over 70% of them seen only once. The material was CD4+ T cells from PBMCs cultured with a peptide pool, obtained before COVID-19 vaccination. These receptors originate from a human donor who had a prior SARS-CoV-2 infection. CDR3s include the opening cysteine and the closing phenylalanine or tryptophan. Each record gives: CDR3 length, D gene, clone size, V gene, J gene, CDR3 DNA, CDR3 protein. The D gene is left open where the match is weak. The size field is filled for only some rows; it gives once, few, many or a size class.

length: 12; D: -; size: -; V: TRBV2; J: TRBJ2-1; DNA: TGTGCCAGCAGTGAAGAAGGGGACCTTAAGTTCTTC; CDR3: CASSEEGDLKFF
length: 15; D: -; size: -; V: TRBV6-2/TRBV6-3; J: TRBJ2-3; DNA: TGTGCCAGCAGTTACGACCAGACTAGCACAGATACGCAGTATTTT; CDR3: CASSYDQTSTDTQYF
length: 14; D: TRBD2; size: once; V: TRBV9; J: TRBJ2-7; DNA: TGTGCCAGCAGCGTAGACCAGCGGGGCCACGAGCAGTACTTC; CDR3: CASSVDQRGHEQYF
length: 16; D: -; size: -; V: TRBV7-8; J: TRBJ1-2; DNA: TGTGCCAGCAGCCCGGGAGGGGTGCAGGGGTTCTATGGCTACACCTTC; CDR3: CASSPGGVQGFYGYTF
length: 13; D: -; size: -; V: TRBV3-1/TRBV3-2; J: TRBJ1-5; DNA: TGTGCCAGCAGCCGCTATAGCAATCAGCCCCAGCATTTT; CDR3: CASSRYSNQPQHF
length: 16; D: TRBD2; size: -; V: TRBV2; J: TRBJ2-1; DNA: TGTGCCAGCAGCCCTCAACTAGCGGGGGGGATCGATGAGCAGTTCTTC; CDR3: CASSPQLAGGIDEQFF
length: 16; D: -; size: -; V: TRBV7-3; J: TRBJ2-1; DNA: TGTGCCAGCAGTCCTTCTCTGGGGTACTCCTACAATGAGCAGTTCTTC; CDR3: CASSPSLGYSYNEQFF
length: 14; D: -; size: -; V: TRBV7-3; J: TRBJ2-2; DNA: TGTGCCAGCAGCCCTTTAAACACCGGGGCGGAGCTGTTTTTT; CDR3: CASSPLNTGAELFF
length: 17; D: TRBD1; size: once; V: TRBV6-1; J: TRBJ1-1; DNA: TGTGCCAGCAGTGACCAACCCCTGGACAGGGGAGGAACTGAAGCTTTCTTT; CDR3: CASSDQPLDRGGTEAFF
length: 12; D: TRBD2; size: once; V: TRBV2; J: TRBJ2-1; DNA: TGTGCCAGCAGGGGTAGCGGGCCGGAGCAGTTCTTC; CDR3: CASRGSGPEQFF
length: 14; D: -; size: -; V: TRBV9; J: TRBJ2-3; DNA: TGTGCCAGCAGCGTAGTAACTCAGGGAGATACGCAGTATTTT; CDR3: CASSVVTQGDTQYF
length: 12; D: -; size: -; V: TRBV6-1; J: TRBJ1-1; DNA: TGTGCCAGCAGTGAACACAGGACTGAAGCTTTCTTT; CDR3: CASSEHRTEAFF
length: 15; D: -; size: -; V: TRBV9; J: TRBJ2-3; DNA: TGTGCCAGCAGCGTAGGGCCAGGATACACAGATACGCAGTATTTT; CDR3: CASSVGPGYTDTQYF
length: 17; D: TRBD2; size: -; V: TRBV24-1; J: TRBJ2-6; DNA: TGTGCCACTCAAACCGGGACTAGCGTCTCTGGGGCCAACGTCCTGACTTTC; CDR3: CATQTGTSVSGANVLTF
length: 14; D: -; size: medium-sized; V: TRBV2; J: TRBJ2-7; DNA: TGTGCCAGCAGTTCGGCTCCTGGGAACTACGAGCAGTACTTC; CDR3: CASSSAPGNYEQYF
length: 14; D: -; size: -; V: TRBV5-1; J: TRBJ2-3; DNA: TGCGCCAGCAGCTTAGCGGTGGGGGCAGATACGCAGTATTTT; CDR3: CASSLAVGADTQYF
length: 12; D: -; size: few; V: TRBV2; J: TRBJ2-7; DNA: TGTGCCAGCAGTGAACTTAGCTACGAGCAGTACTTC; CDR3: CASSELSYEQYF
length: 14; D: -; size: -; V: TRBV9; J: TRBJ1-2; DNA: TGTGCCAGCAGCGTATGGGGACGAGACTATGGCTACACCTTC; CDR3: CASSVWGRDYGYTF
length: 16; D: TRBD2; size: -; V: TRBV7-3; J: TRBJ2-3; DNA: TGTGCCAGCAGCTTTCAGGGCGGGAGGAGGTCAGATACGCAGTATTTT; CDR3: CASSFQGGRRSDTQYF
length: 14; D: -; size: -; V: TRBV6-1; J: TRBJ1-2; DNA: TGTGCCAGCAGTGAGTCAGGGGCAAACTATGGCTACACCTTC; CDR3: CASSESGANYGYTF
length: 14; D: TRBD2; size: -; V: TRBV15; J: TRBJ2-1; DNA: TGTGCCACCAGAGTCTGGAGCGGGGACAATGAGCAGTTCTTC; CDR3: CATRVWSGDNEQFF
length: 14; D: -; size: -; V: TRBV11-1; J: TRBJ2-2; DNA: TGTGCCAGCAGCTTATTTTCGAACACCGGGGAGCTGTTTTTT; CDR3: CASSLFSNTGELFF
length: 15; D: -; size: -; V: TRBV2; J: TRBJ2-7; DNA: TGTGCCAGCAGTCCCAGTAGTAGTATCCGTGGCGAGCAGTACTTC; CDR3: CASSPSSSIRGEQYF
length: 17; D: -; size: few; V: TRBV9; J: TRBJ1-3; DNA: TGTGCCAGCAGCGTAGCAAGGGGGGGTTCCTCTGGAAACACCATATATTTT; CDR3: CASSVARGGSSGNTIYF
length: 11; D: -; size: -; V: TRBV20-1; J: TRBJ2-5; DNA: TGCAGTGCTAGACGCGCGGAGACCCAGTACTTC; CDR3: CSARRAETQYF
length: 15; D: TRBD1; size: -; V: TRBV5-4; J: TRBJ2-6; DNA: TGTGCCAGCAGCCCGACAGGGTCGGGGGCCAACGTCCTGACTTTC; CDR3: CASSPTGSGANVLTF
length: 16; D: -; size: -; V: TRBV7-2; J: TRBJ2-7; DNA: TGTGCCAGCAGCTTAGTTGGAGGACAGCGGGCCTACGAGCAGTACTTC; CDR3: CASSLVGGQRAYEQYF
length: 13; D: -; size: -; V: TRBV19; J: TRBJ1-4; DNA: TGTGCCAGTAGTATCTTGGGGGACGAAAAACTGTTTTTT; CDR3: CASSILGDEKLFF
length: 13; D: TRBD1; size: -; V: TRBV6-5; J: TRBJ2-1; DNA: TGTGCCAGCAGTTGGGACAGGCTGAATGAGCAGTTCTTC; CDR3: CASSWDRLNEQFF
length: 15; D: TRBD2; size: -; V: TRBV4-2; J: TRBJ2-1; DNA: TGTGCCAGCAGCCAAGAAGCGGGAAGAGACAATGAGCAGTTCTTC; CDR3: CASSQEAGRDNEQFF
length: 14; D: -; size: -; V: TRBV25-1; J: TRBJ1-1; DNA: TGTGCCAGCAGTGGTAGGTGGGGGCTGGGTGAAGCTTTCTTT; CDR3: CASSGRWGLGEAFF
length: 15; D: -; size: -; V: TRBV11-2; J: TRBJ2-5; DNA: TGTGCCAGCAGCTTAGATGGGCAGGGTTCAGAGACCCAGTACTTC; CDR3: CASSLDGQGSETQYF
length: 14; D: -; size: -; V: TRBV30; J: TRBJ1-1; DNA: TGTGCCTGGAAACCCCAGGGGTTGGGCACTGAAGCTTTCTTT; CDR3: CAWKPQGLGTEAFF
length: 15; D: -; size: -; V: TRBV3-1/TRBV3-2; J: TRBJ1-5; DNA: TGTGCCAGCAGCCAAACTGGGGGGGGCCCGGAGCCCCAGCATTTT; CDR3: CASSQTGGGPEPQHF
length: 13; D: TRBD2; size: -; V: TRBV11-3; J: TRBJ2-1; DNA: TGTGCCAGCAGCTTGCGGGAGTTAGGTGAGCAGTTCTTC; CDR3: CASSLRELGEQFF
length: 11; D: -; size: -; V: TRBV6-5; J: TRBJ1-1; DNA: TGTGCCAGCAAAAAAACAGGTGAAACTTTCTTT; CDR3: CASKKTGETFF
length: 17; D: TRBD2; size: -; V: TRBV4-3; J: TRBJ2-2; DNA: TGCGCCAGCAGCCCAAGAACAGCGGGAGGGTTCCCCGGGGAGCTGTTTTTT; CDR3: CASSPRTAGGFPGELFF
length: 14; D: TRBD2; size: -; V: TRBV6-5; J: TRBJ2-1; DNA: TGTGCCAGCAGTCCGGGACTAGAGTACAATGAGCAGTTCTTC; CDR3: CASSPGLEYNEQFF
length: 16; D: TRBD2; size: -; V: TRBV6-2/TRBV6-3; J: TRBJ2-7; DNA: TGTGCCAGCAGTCTCCGGACTAGCGGGAGGGCCCCCGAGCAGTACTTC; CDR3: CASSLRTSGRAPEQYF
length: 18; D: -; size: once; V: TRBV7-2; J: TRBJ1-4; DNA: TGTGCCAGCAGCTTATTAAGTCGGAACTGGGGAGGCGAGGAAAAACTGTTTTTT; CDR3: CASSLLSRNWGGEEKLFF
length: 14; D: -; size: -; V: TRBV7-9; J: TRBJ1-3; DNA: TGTGCCAGCAGCTTCAGAAGGGCTGGAAACACCATATATTTT; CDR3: CASSFRRAGNTIYF
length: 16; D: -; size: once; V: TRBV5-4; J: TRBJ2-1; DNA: TGTGCCAGCAGCTTGGCCTCACAGCAGTTTAACAATGAGCAGTTCTTC; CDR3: CASSLASQQFNNEQFF
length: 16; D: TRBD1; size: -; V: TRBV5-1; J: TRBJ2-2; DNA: TGCGCCAGCAGCTTGATTCCGGACAGGTTTATCGGGGAGCTGTTTTTT; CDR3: CASSLIPDRFIGELFF
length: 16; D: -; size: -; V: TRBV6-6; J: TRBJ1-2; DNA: TGTGCCAGCAGTTACGATTGGATACAGGGTGTTGGTGGCTACACCTTC; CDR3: CASSYDWIQGVGGYTF
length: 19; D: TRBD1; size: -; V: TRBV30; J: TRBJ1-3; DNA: TGTGCCTGGAGACCGGGCAGGACAGGGGGCCGGAGCTCTGGAAACACCATATATTTT; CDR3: CAWRPGRTGGRSSGNTIYF
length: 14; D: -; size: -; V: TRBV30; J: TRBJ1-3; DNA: TGTGCCTGTACTCGGTTTACCACTGGAAACACCATATATTTT; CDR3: CACTRFTTGNTIYF
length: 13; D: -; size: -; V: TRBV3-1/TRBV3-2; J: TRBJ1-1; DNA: TGTGCCAGCAGCCAAGTTCGGGGCACTGAAGCTTTCTTT; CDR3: CASSQVRGTEAFF
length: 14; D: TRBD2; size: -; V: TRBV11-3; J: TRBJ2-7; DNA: TGTGCCAGCAGCTTAGGATGGCTAGCGGGAGGGCAGTACTTC; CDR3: CASSLGWLAGGQYF
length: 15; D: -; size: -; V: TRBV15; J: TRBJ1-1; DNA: TGTGCCACCAGCAGAATATGGGGGAGGGACACTGAAGCTTTCTTT; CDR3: CATSRIWGRDTEAFF
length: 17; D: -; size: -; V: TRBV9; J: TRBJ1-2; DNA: TGTGCCAGCAGCGTAGAATTTGCCGTAGAGGGGCCCTATGGCTACACCTTC; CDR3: CASSVEFAVEGPYGYTF